The TCR beta chain under discussion was sequenced for a study of spatial heterogeneity in lung cancer. Study results and caveats: Counts that tracked tumor mutation counts were those of expanded intratumoral alpha and beta TCRs. Ubiquitous nonsynonymous mutations were tracked by counts of ubiquitous expanded TCRs, and regional ones by counts of regional expanded TCRs.

There are many counts of this clonotype. The target antigen is unknown. The CDR3 is made up of 15 amino acids. Deletions cut 1 base from V and 3 bases from J, with 13 bases between. Germline V gene lookup returns CDR1 SGHRS and CDR2 YFSETQ. Time point defined: sample taken at primary tumor resection. There were 70 to 80 donors, all of them untreated patients with early-stage non-small cell lung cancer. TCRdb fed the 5' RACE reads into MiXCR, producing one record per CDR3 protein. The data show 15,000 to 20,000 distinct CDR3 sequences, with under 7% seen just once and 3% to 4% held by the top ten. The sequence came from a female donor with early-stage non-small cell lung cancer. Specimen: lung tumor tissue, collected at surgery. J is TRBJ2-5 and V is TRBV5-1; TRBD2 is a possible D gene (6 bases). CDR3 in DNA: TGCGCCAGCAGCTTGTCGTACTCGGGGGAAGAGACCCAGTACTTC. This gives the protein CASSLSYSGEETQYF.